The 16 T cell receptor beta chains reported below all come from one sample, sequenced in a study of T cell responses to AZD1222 COVID-19 vaccine. TCRdb keeps only in-frame clones here, not all; method: immunoSEQ multiplex PCR. The sample lists roughly 120,000 clones, more than 75% occurring once. The input for sequencing was peripheral blood, taken on day 0 of AZD1222 vaccination. These receptors were obtained from an adult in good health.

The V call is TRBV5-1, the J call TRBJ2-5; 13 bases agree with TRBD2. Germline V CDR1 and CDR2: SGHRS, YFSETQ. CDR3 length: 16 amino acids. V trimming: 0 bases; J trimming: 1 base; junction bases outside the gene matches: 0. The CDR3 protein is CASSLGLAGGQETQYF. In DNA, the CDR3 is TGCGCCAGCAGCTTGGGACTAGCGGGGGGCCAAGAGACCCAGTACTTC.

The chain employs TRBV2 and TRBJ2-5, with TRBD1 matching 8 bases. Germline V lookup: CDR1 SNHLY, CDR2 FYNNEI. V lost 7 bases to trimming and J lost 7 bases; unmatched junction nucleotides: 8. The CDR3 is made up of 13 amino acids. CDR3 loop: CASNPGGAGTQYF. The CDR3, as DNA: TGTGCCAGCAATCCAGGGGGCGCCGGGACCCAGTACTTC.

The genes are TRBV19 and TRBJ1-3; perhaps TRBD1 as D (5 bases). Germline CDR1 and CDR2: LNHDA and SQIVND (reference sequence). Trimming took off 7 bases at V and 1 base at J, with 11 bases between the two ends. CDR3 length equals 14 residues. In DNA, the CDR3 is TGTGCCAGTACCACAGGATCATCTGGAAACACCATATATTTT. It translates to CASTTGSSGNTIYF.

The chain uses TRBV6-1 and TRBJ1-1, with a tentative D call TRBD1 (6 bases). The CDR3 loop spans 13 amino acids. V lost 6 bases to trimming and J lost 1 base, with 9 bases between them. CDR1 is MNHNS and CDR2 is SASEGT in the germline V gene. CDR3: CASSLTGNTEAFF. DNA of the CDR3: TGTGCCAGCAGCTTGACAGGGAACACTGAAGCTTTCTTT.

The V and J genes are TRBV7-3 and TRBJ2-2, with 9 bases lining up with TRBD2. The V and J ends lost 4 bases and 4 bases, in that order; junction bases with no gene match: 7. Germline CDR1 reads SGHTA; CDR2 reads FQGTGA. CDR3 size: 16 residues. DNA of the CDR3: TGTGCCAGCAGCTCCCGGGTAGCGGGAGTCACCGGGGAGCTGTTTTTT. Translated: CASSSRVAGVTGELFF.

The chain uses TRBV10-2 and TRBJ1-1; D is unclear. Looked up from germline, CDR1 is WSHSY and CDR2 is SAAADI. The CDR3 length is 14 residues. With 9 bases removed from V and 4 bases from J, the gap between germline ends came to 18 bases. The CDR3 DNA sequence: TGCGCCAGTATAGAACAAAACTGGGGCACTGAAGCTTTCTTT. Translated: CASIEQNWGTEAFF.

V and J are TRBV7-3 and TRBJ2-2; 7 bases fit TRBD1. Germline CDR1 reads SGHTA; CDR2 reads FQGTGA. The CDR3 runs to 15 residues. The ends lost 5 bases at V and 2 bases at J; junction bases unmatched: 5. In nucleotides, the CDR3 is TGTGCCAGCAGCCCAGGGGGACGAAACACCGGGGAGCTGTTTTTT. It is translated as CASSPGGRNTGELFF.

The chain combines TRBV11-1 with TRBJ1-5; no reliable D call. Germline V gives CDR1 SGHAT, CDR2 FQDESV (reference sequence). V gave up 2 bases and J gave up 0 bases, with 5 bases separating them. This CDR3 contains 14 residues. The CDR3 DNA reads as TGTGCCAGCAGCTTATCAGATAGCAATCAGCCCCAGCATTTT. The encoded protein is CASSLSDSNQPQHF.

This clone appeared once. The rearrangement joins TRBV5-1 to TRBJ2-5, with 10 bases matching TRBD2. The CDR3 contains 16 residues. J was trimmed by 5 bases and V by 4 bases; bases with no gene match: 11. Germline V lookup: CDR1 SGHRS, CDR2 YFSETQ. In DNA, the CDR3 is TGCGCCAGCAGCCCGGGACTAGCGAAGGGGCGGGAGACCCAGTACTTC. It translates to CASSPGLAKGRETQYF.

The V gene is TRBV30, the J gene TRBJ2-1, with D hard to call. This CDR3 comprises 11 residues. Per the germline V gene, CDR1 is GTSNPN and CDR2 is SVGIG (reference sequence). The ends were cut back, 0 bases at V and 9 bases at J, with 6 bases in the middle. The CDR3 is CAWSVAAEQFF. The CDR3 coding sequence is TGTGCCTGGAGTGTAGCAGCTGAGCAGTTCTTC.

The chain uses TRBV14 and TRBJ2-3; D is ambiguous. The CDR3 is 15 residues long. Germline CDR1 SGHDN, CDR2 FVKESK. The V and J ends lost 4 bases and 4 bases respectively, with 15 bases between them. The CDR3 region has the DNA TGTGCCAGCAGCCTTCGAATAGTAGGCGCAGATACGCAGTATTTT. It specifies CASSLRIVGADTQYF.

The rearrangement uses TRBV15 and TRBJ2-2, with TRBD1 identical over 9 bases. Trimming took 3 bases from V and 6 from J; bases not matched to a gene: 2. Germline V gene lookup returns CDR1 LNHNV and CDR2 YYDKDF (reference sequence). The CDR3 is 14 amino acids. CDR3: CATSSRQGAGELFF. In DNA, the CDR3 is TGTGCCACCAGCAGTCGACAGGGGGCCGGGGAGCTGTTTTTT.

Only one count was recorded for this clone. CDR3 DNA: TGTGCCAGCAGTTTTCTCGACAGAGGGAATTCACCCCTCCACTTT. This sequence encodes CASSFLDRGNSPLHF. The chain employs TRBV6-5 and TRBJ1-6, with TRBD1 as a possible D gene (5 bases). V was trimmed by 4 bases and J by 7 bases, leaving 14 bases between them. The CDR3 has 15 amino acids. Germline CDR1 is MNHEY and CDR2 is SVGAGI.

The chain uses TRBV7-2 and TRBJ2-2, with D perhaps matching TRBD1 (5 bases). CDR1 SGHTA and CDR2 FQGNSA come from the germline V gene. Trimming removed 1 base from V and 1 base from J, with 19 bases in between. The CDR3 has 19 residues. The CDR3 DNA is TGTGCCAGCAGCTTAGACAGGTTTGATTCTCGGTTGAACACCGGGGAGCTGTTTTTT. Translating gives CASSLDRFDSRLNTGELFF.

The rearrangement links TRBV5-4 to TRBJ1-3; TRBD1 matches 7 bases. V lost 0 bases, J lost 0 bases, and 6 bases stayed unmatched. The CDR3 extends over 17 amino acids. Germline CDR1 and CDR2: SGHNT and YYREEE (reference sequence). CDR3 region: CASSLAPGQTSGNTIYF. CDR3 nucleotide sequence: TGTGCCAGCAGCTTGGCCCCGGGACAGACCTCTGGAAACACCATATATTTT.

The sample holds one count of this clone. This sample includes further DNA sequences coding for the same CDR3. The V call is TRBV7-9, the J call TRBJ2-7; D is unclear. Trimming removed 3 bases from V and 4 bases from J, with 4 bases in between. Germline V CDR1 and CDR2: SEHNR, FQNEAQ (reference sequence). The CDR3 consists of 11 residues. The CDR3 region has the DNA TGTGCCAGCAGCTTGAATTACGAGCAGTACTTC. The encoded protein is CASSLNYEQYF. Based on the CDR3 plus reference TRBV7-9 and TRBJ2-7, the full variable domain is DTGVSQNPRHKITKRGQNVTFRCDPISEHNRLYWYRQTLGQGPEFLTYFQNEAQLEKSRLLSDRFSAERPKGSFSTLEIQRTEQGDSAMYLCASSLNYEQYFGPGTRLTVT.